The sequence of this T cell receptor beta chain was determined in a study of vaccination and CD4 T cells after COVID-19. Overall study: The cells in question were stimulated using overlapping spike peptides derived from SARS-CoV-2, HCoV-NL63, HCoV-OC43 and HCoV-229E. Overall study results and limits: Convalescent patients had a median roughly 86% of post-vaccine SARS-CoV-2-reactive clones that were detected only after vaccination, not before it.

Treatment: roughly nine-day PBMC culture with coronavirus spike peptide pools or control peptides (ViraFEST assay). This clonotype was recorded a few times. Its target is not known. V shed 6 bases and J shed 1 base, with 13 bases lying between them. The CDR3 loop spans 14 amino acids. CDR1 and CDR2 (germline): DFQATT, SNEGSKA (reference sequence). Oncomine TCR Beta short-read sequencing was applied to DNA from cultured CD4+ T cells. TCRdb processed the PCR reads anew with MiXCR; each CDR3 protein has one entry. In the table there are about 15,000 distinct CDR3 sequences, about 25% of which are singletons.

The clonotype was recovered from a human donor with COVID-19. Sequencing used cultured CD4+ T cells from blood. The chain is built from TRBV20-1 and TRBJ1-3; D is unresolved. CDR3: CSAQIQESGNTIYF. The CDR3 nucleotides are TGCAGTGCCCAGATCCAAGAGTCTGGAAACACCATATATTTT.